The entry that follows covers one T cell receptor (beta chain) sequence. TCRdb used MiXCR to reprocess the RT-PCR reads, holding one entry per CDR3 protein. The sample has more than 550,000 distinct CDR3 sequences; approximately 15% are singletons. In germline, CDR1 is LGHDT, CDR2 YNNKEL (reference sequence). CDR3 length: 16 amino acids. Trimming stripped 1 base from V and 4 bases from J, with 14 bases between. Sequencing used memory CD4+ T cells from blood. The rearrangement uses TRBV3-1 and TRBJ1-5; possible D gene TRBD1, 5 bases. The TCR sequence derives from a female donor in good health, serving as a healthy control. CDR3 coding DNA: TGTGCCAGCAGCCAAGGGGCTCCCGGGGGGAATCAGCCCCAGCATTTT. This gives the protein CASSQGAPGGNQPQHF.